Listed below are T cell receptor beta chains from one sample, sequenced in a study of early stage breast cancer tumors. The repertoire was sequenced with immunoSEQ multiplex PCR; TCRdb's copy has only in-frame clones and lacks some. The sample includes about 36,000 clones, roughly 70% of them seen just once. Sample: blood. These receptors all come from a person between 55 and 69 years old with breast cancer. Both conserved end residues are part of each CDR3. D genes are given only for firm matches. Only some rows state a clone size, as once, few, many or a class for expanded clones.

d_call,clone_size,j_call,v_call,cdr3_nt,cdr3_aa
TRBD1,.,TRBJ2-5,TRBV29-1,TGCAGCGTAGCGATAGCAGGGGGTTTTGAGACCCAGTACTTC,CSVAIAGGFETQYF
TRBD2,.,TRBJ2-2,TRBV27,TGTGCCAGCACCCAACGCGTCATAAGCGGGAGGCCGAACACCGGGGAGCTGTTTTTT,CASTQRVISGRPNTGELFF
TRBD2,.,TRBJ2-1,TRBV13,TGTGCCAGCACCCTAGCGGGGCACAATGAGCAGTTCTTC,CASTLAGHNEQFF
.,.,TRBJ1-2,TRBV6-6,TGTGCCAGCAGTTACCCTAACTATGGCTACACCTTC,CASSYPNYGYTF
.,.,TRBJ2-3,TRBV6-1,TGTGCCAGCAGTGATTGGCAGTCCACAGATACGCAGTATTTT,CASSDWQSTDTQYF
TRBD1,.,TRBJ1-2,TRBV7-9,TGTGCCAGCAGCCCCGGACAGGGCCCTAACTATGGCTACACCTTC,CASSPGQGPNYGYTF
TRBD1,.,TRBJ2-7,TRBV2,TGTGCCAGCAGCCCTACTAGGGACAGGGGGCTAGAGCAGTACTTC,CASSPTRDRGLEQYF
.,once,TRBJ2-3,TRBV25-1,TGTGCCAGCAGTGATCTGTGGGGAGCCCAAGGAGATACGCAGTATTTT,CASSDLWGAQGDTQYF
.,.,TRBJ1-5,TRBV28,TGTGCCAGCAGTTTTCGCCTTCGGGGGGGGTCTTGGATTCAGCCCCAGCATTTT,CASSFRLRGGSWIQPQHF
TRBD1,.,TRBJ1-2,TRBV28,TGTGCCAGCAGTGGCTCGACAGGGGTTAACTATGGCTACACCTTC,CASSGSTGVNYGYTF
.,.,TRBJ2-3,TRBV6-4,TGTGCCAGCAGTGCCCGGGCCGGGACAGATACGCAGTATTTT,CASSARAGTDTQYF
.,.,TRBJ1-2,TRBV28,TGTGCCAGCAGTCGGAGGGAGGGCTACACCTTC,CASSRREGYTF
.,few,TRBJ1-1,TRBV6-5,TGTGCCAGCATCCAGGCGGGGTATGGCACTGAAGCTTTCTTT,CASIQAGYGTEAFF